This record looks at one TCR beta chain sequence and its context. Its antigen is currently unknown. The Oncomine TCR Beta short-read assay was applied to DNA of cultured CD4+ T cells. TCRdb processed the PCR reads anew with MiXCR; each CDR3 protein has one entry. Of 4,000 to 5,500 distinct CDR3 sequences in the sample, 40% were seen once. These data are taken from a study of vaccination and CD4 T cells after COVID-19. Whole-study context: Recovered patients in the cohort numbered six men and four women, two of them Hispanic. Samples were taken after vaccination, a median of roughly 65 days after dose two, with a range of 14 to 241. Two doses of either BNT162b2 or mRNA-1273 vaccine went to participants. Overlapping SARS-CoV-2, HCoV-NL63, HCoV-OC43 and HCoV-229E spike peptides stimulated the cells.

This CDR3 has 19 amino acids. Germline loops: CDR1 DFQATT, CDR2 SNEGSKA (reference sequence). With 6 bases clipped from V and 0 bases from J, the junction kept 13 bases outside the gene matches. Treatment here: 10-day PBMC culture with coronavirus spike peptide pools or control peptides (ViraFEST assay). The sequencing sample was made of CD4+ T cells from blood, cultured in vitro. The rearrangement uses TRBV20-1 and TRBJ2-3, with 15 bases lining up with TRBD2. The TCR originated in a human donor who had recovered from COVID-19. This chain's CDR3 is CSAAGLAGGPFVSTDTQYF. CDR3 sequence (DNA): TGCAGTGCCGCCGGACTAGCGGGGGGGCCGTTCGTGAGCACAGATACGCAGTATTTT.